This TCR beta chain derives from a study of blood T cell repertoires in COVID-19. The CDR3 has 15 residues. Germline CDR1 SGHTS, CDR2 YDEGEE. V dropped 2 bases and J dropped 1 base, with 12 bases sitting between them. Sequencing was performed with immunoSEQ multiplex PCR; in TCRdb, only in-frame clones are kept and a portion is missing. In the table there are 100,000 or so clones, 65% to 90% of which are singletons. This clone occurred once. V and J are TRBV5-8 and TRBJ2-5; D might be TRBD2 (5 bases). The sequencing sample was made of PBMCs or T cells enriched from blood (not recorded which). The receptor's source is a woman aged 45-59 years who had recovered from COVID-19. CDR3 nucleotide sequence: TGTGCCAGCAGCTTCCGGGATTTTACCCAAGAGACCCAGTACTTC. This gives the protein CASSFRDFTQETQYF.